This T cell receptor beta chain was recorded in a study of CXCR3-negative and CXCR3-positive naive CD8 T cells. Study as a whole: Sequencing yielded 120 million to 150 million TRB reads, roughly 1.5 +/- 0.3 million per library.

The CDR3 length is 14 residues. Germline CDR1 is MNHEY and CDR2 is SMNVEV (reference sequence). The TRB cDNA libraries were prepared by 5' RACE with UMI labels. From the 5' RACE reads, TCRdb lists one entry per CDR3 protein and no DNA. The listing records 75,000 to 95,000 distinct CDR3 sequences. Sequencing was done on a sample of naive CXCR3- CD8+ T cells from blood. The subset was: CD45RO-CCR7+CD27+CD95- naive CD8+ T cells lacking CXCR3 (TNR3-). This chain connects TRBV27 to TRBJ2-1; TCRdb indicates TRBD2, and absent DNA this call remains unverified. The sequence was collected from a human donor in good health. Some clones in this sample may be carry-over from other donors' samples. The CDR3 sequence: CASSLEGLGTEQFF.